Here is one T cell receptor (beta chain) with its context. The sample is drawn from a study of Ad26.COV2.S vaccination and SARS-CoV-2 variants. Sample treatment: approximately 18 received Ad26.COV2.S at low or high dose, single or two shots; several received placebo; per-sample allocation not given. Specimens were obtained on day 63 following the first vaccine or placebo injection. Adults aged 18-55 years in Boston included the donor. What was given as vaccine was an Ad26 vector encoding Wuhan-strain SARS-CoV-2 spike. Sequenced by immunoSEQ multiplex PCR; TCRdb stores in-frame clones only, minus some. The sample carries hundreds of thousands of clones, around 90% recorded once. The sequenced sample was peripheral blood, obtained in a trial of Ad26.COV2.S vaccine versus placebo. The clonotype originates from a person aged 18 to 65 who received the Ad26.COV2.S COVID-19 vaccine or a placebo.

The CDR3 protein is CASSRTGNPYNEQFF. CDR3 DNA: TGCGCCAGCAGCCGGACAGGGAACCCCTACAATGAGCAGTTCTTC. The rearrangement uses TRBV10-2 and TRBJ2-1; 8 bases fit TRBD1. Trimming took 6 bases from V and 2 from J; bases not matched to a gene: 6. The germline CDR1 and CDR2 sequences are WSHSY and SAAADI. This CDR3 comprises 15 residues.